Shown below are 30 T cell receptor beta chains from a single sample sequenced in a study of cytomegalovirus exposure and HLA in healthy donors. The PCR was carried out with 60 Vbeta primers and 13 Jbeta primers. Sequencing was performed with immunoSEQ multiplex PCR; in TCRdb, only in-frame clones are kept and a portion is missing. Of approximately 100,000 clones in the sample, just under 75% are singletons; the top ten hold about 2.6%. The sequenced sample consisted of PBMCs. The receptors here all came from a man aged 50 to 60 in good health and CMV-seropositive.

This clone was detected a few times. The J gene is TRBJ1-5, the V gene TRBV2, with TRBD1 identical over 12 bases. CDR1 and CDR2 (germline): SNHLY, FYNNEI. This CDR3 is 20 amino acids long. The V gene end was trimmed by 3 bases and the J gene end by 4 bases; junction bases not matched to a gene: 16. CDR3 protein: CASSDGLPGQGAMGNQPQHF. The CDR3 DNA follows: TGTGCCAGCAGTGATGGATTACCGGGACAGGGGGCCATGGGGAATCAGCCCCAGCATTTT.

J is TRBJ2-1 and V is TRBV6-1; 13 bases agree with TRBD2. J was trimmed by 7 bases and V by 8 bases; bases with no gene match: 5. This CDR3 spans 14 amino acids. CDR1 and CDR2 (germline): MNHNS, SASEGT. CDR3 coding DNA: TGTGCCAGCGGACTAGCGGGAGTGAAAAATGAGCAGTTCTTC. Translated, it gives CASGLAGVKNEQFF.

The genes are TRBV5-1 and TRBJ2-7, with 9 bases lining up with TRBD1. CDR1 and CDR2 (germline): SGHRS, YFSETQ. This CDR3 spans 17 amino acids. The V segment lost 2 bases and the J segment 9 bases; nucleotides outside the gene matches: 18. The CDR3 loop reads CASSFLRPGQGPFGQYF. The CDR3 nucleotides are TGCGCCAGCAGCTTTTTACGGCCGGGACAGGGCCCTTTCGGGCAGTACTTC.

In regard to this clone: One junction end does not reproduce the germline sequence, and a read error may be involved. V usage is TRBV15 and J usage is TRBJ1-5; D gene uncertain. The CDR3 is made up of 13 amino acids. From germline, CDR1 is LNHNV and CDR2 YYDKDF (reference sequence). CDR3 protein: CATSMAGNRPQHF. The CDR3 nucleotides read TGTGCCACCAGCATGGCGGGCAATCGGCCCCAGCATTTT. Full variable domain (outside the CDR3, taken from reference TRBV15 and TRBJ1-5): DAMVIQNPRYQVTQFGKPVTLSCSQTLNHNVMYWYQQKSSQAPKLLFHYYDKDFNNEADTPDNFQSRRPNTSFCFLDIRSPGLGDTAMYLCATSMAGNRPQHFGDGTRLSIL.

This chain connects TRBV19 to TRBJ2-5; maybe TRBD2 (5 bases). This CDR3 has 14 residues. The V end lost 1 base, the J end lost 2 bases, and 8 bases lay between the germline ends. Germline lookup yields CDR1 LNHDA and CDR2 SQIVND (reference sequence). CDR3 nucleotides: TGTGCCAGTAGTATAGTTTCGGGGCAAGAGACCCAGTACTTC. Its translation: CASSIVSGQETQYF.

The chain is built from TRBV5-4 and TRBJ2-6; D perhaps matches TRBD2 (5 bases). The CDR3 consists of 19 residues. Per germline, CDR1 SGHNT and CDR2 YYREEE (reference sequence). V was clipped by 0 bases and J by 0 bases, with 16 bases between them. Here the CDR3 reads CASSLGTFPWGSGANVLTF. CDR3 DNA: TGTGCCAGCAGCTTGGGGACTTTTCCGTGGGGCTCTGGGGCCAACGTCCTGACTTTC.

This chain links TRBV19 with TRBJ1-1; maybe TRBD1 (6 bases). Per germline, CDR1 LNHDA and CDR2 SQIVND (reference sequence). This CDR3 has 13 amino acids. The ends were cut back, 6 bases at V and 12 bases at J, with 20 bases in the middle. The DNA of the CDR3 is TGTGCCAGTAGGATGACAGGATCTTCCCCGACTTTCTTT. It encodes CASRMTGSSPTFF. The variable domain in full, completed from reference TRBV19 and TRBJ1-1, reads DGGITQSPKYLFRKEGQNVTLSCEQNLNHDAMYWYRQDPGQGLRLIYYSQIVNDFQKGDIAEGYSVSREKKESFPLTVTSAQKNPTAFYLCASRMTGSSPTFFGQGTRLTVV.

The genes are TRBV2 and TRBJ2-7, with D possibly TRBD2 on 6 matching bases. V was pared by 6 bases and J by 10 bases, with 16 bases between. Germline CDR1 and CDR2: SNHLY and FYNNEI. The CDR3 sequence is 12 residues long. Written as DNA, the CDR3 is TGTGCCAGCAGCCACCCCGGGACTTTTCAGTACTTC. It specifies CASSHPGTFQYF.

The chain employs TRBV30 and TRBJ1-2, with D possibly TRBD1 on 6 matching bases. The V end lost 2 bases, the J end lost 3 bases, and 13 bases lay between the germline ends. This CDR3 is 14 amino acids long. Per germline, CDR1 GTSNPN and CDR2 SVGIG (reference sequence). CDR3 loop: CAWSRGRGDYGYTF. The CDR3 bases are TGTGCCTGGAGTCGGGGCAGGGGAGACTATGGCTACACCTTC.

CDR3 sequence reads: CASRPSPGHYEQYF. For the CDR3, the DNA is TGTGCCAGCAGGCCGAGTCCGGGTCATTACGAGCAGTACTTC. The chain links TRBV6-5 to TRBJ2-7; D is undetermined. Looked up from germline, CDR1 is MNHEY and CDR2 is SVGAGI. Trimming removed 6 bases from V and 4 bases from J, with 16 bases in between. The CDR3 has 14 amino acids.

This chain connects TRBV4-2 to TRBJ1-1, with a tentative D call TRBD1 (5 bases). Germline CDR1 LGHNA, CDR2 YNFKEQ. Trimming shortened V by 0 bases and J by 1 base, and 12 bases separated the two germline ends. CDR3 length: 16 residues. The CDR3 DNA reads as TGTGCCAGCAGCCAAGATCGGGGGGGAGGGAACACTGAAGCTTTCTTT. Translation gives CASSQDRGGGNTEAFF.

The rearrangement uses TRBV6-6 and TRBJ1-4; weak D call: TRBD1 (6 bases). Per germline, CDR1 MNHNY and CDR2 SVGAGI (reference sequence). Trimming stripped 8 bases from V and 5 bases from J, with 12 bases between. This CDR3 has 13 amino acids. As DNA, the CDR3 is TGTGCCAGCGGGACACCCCAAAATGAAAAACTGTTTTTT. Its protein product is CASGTPQNEKLFF.

In this sample, this clone turned up once. V and J are TRBV4-1 and TRBJ1-5; D is unclear. Germline V gives CDR1 MGHRA, CDR2 YSYEKL. Trimming took off 4 bases at V and 1 base at J, with 11 bases between the two ends. The CDR3 has 15 amino acids. CDR3 in amino acids: CASSRSLESNQPQHF. DNA of the CDR3: TGCGCCAGCAGCCGGAGTCTGGAGAGCAATCAGCCCCAGCATTTT.

V is TRBV5-1 and J is TRBJ2-7, with 8 bases fitting TRBD1. Germline V gene data show CDR1 as SGHRS and CDR2 as YFSETQ. The J segment lost 6 bases and the V segment lost 3 bases, leaving 2 bases of the junction unmatched. The CDR3 runs 12 residues. CDR3 protein: CASSSTGGEQYF. The CDR3, as DNA: TGCGCCAGCAGCTCCACAGGGGGCGAGCAGTACTTC.

The rearrangement uses TRBV19 and TRBJ1-1; 10 nucleotides line up with TRBD1. The junction had 9 bases not matched to a gene; V was cut back by 9 bases and J by 2 bases. The CDR3 spans 15 residues. CDR1 is LNHDA, CDR2 SQIVND, per germline (reference sequence). The CDR3: CASQTGGIGNTEAFF. The DNA of the CDR3 is TGTGCCAGCCAGACAGGGGGCATTGGCAACACTGAAGCTTTCTTT.

As to this clone: This sample also contains other DNA sequences that code for the same CDR3. This sequence joins TRBV27 and TRBJ2-1; a possible D gene is TRBD1 (5 bases). This CDR3 contains 14 residues. CDR1 and CDR2 (germline): MNHEY, SMNVEV (reference sequence). Trimming stripped 2 bases from V and 4 bases from J, with 9 bases between. CDR3 sequence (DNA): TGTGCCAGCAGTTTAGGGGCAGGATACAATGAGCAGTTCTTC. Amino acids: CASSLGAGYNEQFF.

J is TRBJ1-2 and V is TRBV7-2, with D possibly TRBD1 on 6 matching bases. The germline gives CDR1 SGHTA, CDR2 FQGNSA. This CDR3 is 13 amino acids long. V shed 4 bases and J shed 4 bases, with 10 bases lying between them. CDR3 protein: CASSSGQFYGYTF. CDR3 DNA: TGTGCCAGCAGCTCTGGACAGTTCTATGGCTACACCTTC.

This clone was observed a single time. For the CDR3, the DNA is TGTGCTAGTGTCGATCTCGGACAGGGGGACACTGAAGCTTTCTTT. This codes for CASVDLGQGDTEAFF. The chain combines TRBV12-5 with TRBJ1-1; 10 bases align to TRBD1. Trimming took 7 bases from V and 3 from J; bases not matched to a gene: 8. CDR3 length: 15 residues. The germline gives CDR1 LGHNT, CDR2 FRNRAP.

J is TRBJ2-3 and V is TRBV6-5; possible D gene TRBD1, 5 bases. The CDR3 length is 14 residues. Trimming shortened V by 8 bases and J by 3 bases, and 15 bases separated the two germline ends. Per germline, CDR1 MNHEY and CDR2 SVGAGI. CDR3 sequence (DNA): TGTGCCAGCCGCATGACAGATTCTACAGATACGCAGTATTTT. Translating it yields CASRMTDSTDTQYF.

V gene TRBV6-5 combines with J gene TRBJ2-2; D remains unclear. The CDR3 is 12 amino acids. Trimming took 6 bases from V and 7 from J, leaving 9 bases between them. CDR1 MNHEY and CDR2 SVGAGI come from the germline V gene. The CDR3 nucleotides are TGTGCCAGCAGCCCTCGTCGCGGGGAGCTGTTTTTT. Translation gives CASSPRRGELFF.

The chain employs TRBV6-1 and TRBJ1-1; the match to TRBD1 covers 8 bases. The germline gives CDR1 MNHNS, CDR2 SASEGT. CDR3 length: 16 amino acids. The V segment lost 2 bases and the J segment 4 bases; nucleotides outside the gene matches: 9. CDR3 protein: CASSEPGQASRTEAFF. The CDR3 DNA reads as TGTGCCAGCAGTGAACCGGGACAGGCTTCTCGCACTGAAGCTTTCTTT.

The chain uses TRBV5-1 and TRBJ1-4; D gene uncertain. The CDR3 consists of 15 residues. Germline CDR1 reads SGHRS; CDR2 reads YFSETQ. The ends were cut back, 0 bases at V and 3 bases at J, with 9 bases in the middle. The CDR3 protein is CASSLAIGANEKLFF. The CDR3 DNA sequence: TGCGCCAGCAGCTTGGCCATAGGAGCTAATGAAAAACTGTTTTTT. Full variable domain (rest looked up from reference TRBV5-1 and TRBJ1-4): KAGVTQTPRYLIKTRGQQVTLSCSPISGHRSVSWYQQTPGQGLQFLFEYFSETQRNKGNFPGRFSGRQFSNSRSEMNVSTLELGDSALYLCASSLAIGANEKLFFGSGTQLSVL.

The rearrangement links TRBV10-3 to TRBJ2-7, with 7 bases that match TRBD1. Trimming took 9 bases from V and 0 from J; bases not matched to a gene: 2. Germline V CDR1 and CDR2: ENHRY, SYGVKD. This CDR3 contains 12 residues. The CDR3 reads CAIRTGSYEQYF. Here the CDR3 DNA reads TGTGCCATACGGACAGGCTCCTACGAGCAGTACTTC.

V is TRBV5-4 and J is TRBJ2-1, with a weak D call TRBD2 (6 bases). From germline, CDR1 is SGHNT and CDR2 YYREEE (reference sequence). Deletions cut 4 bases from V and 5 bases from J, with 16 bases between. There are 15 residues in the CDR3. The CDR3 DNA is TGTGCCAGCAGCGAAACTAGCAACCCTAACAATGAGCAGTTCTTC. Translating gives CASSETSNPNNEQFF.

This sequence joins TRBV10-3 and TRBJ2-3, with 8 bases matching TRBD2. This CDR3 has 14 residues. J lost 1 base, V lost 4 bases, and 1 base had no gene match. Germline CDR1 and CDR2: ENHRY and SYGVKD. The CDR3 nucleotides read TGTGCCATCAGTGGTAGCGGGGGCACAGATACGCAGTATTTT. It codes for CAISGSGGTDTQYF.

This clone was picked up one time. The V and J genes are TRBV19 and TRBJ1-2, with a tentative D call TRBD1 (6 bases). The germline V gene has CDR1 LNHDA and CDR2 SQIVND (reference sequence). Trimming pared 5 bases from V and 1 base from J, leaving 14 bases between. The CDR3 extends over 15 amino acids. Written as DNA, the CDR3 is TGTGCCAGTAGTCTGCTACAGGGATTTAACTATGGCTACACCTTC. Its protein product is CASSLLQGFNYGYTF.

The table lists this clone with a few counts. The genes are TRBV7-2 and TRBJ1-2, with TRBD1 identical over 8 bases. The length of the CDR3 is 14 residues. Trimming at V came to 5 bases and at J to 2 bases, leaving 4 bases not matched to a gene. CDR1 and CDR2 from the germline V gene are SGHTA and FQGNSA. DNA of the CDR3: TGTGCCAGCAGCCCAGACAGGGGCAACTATGGCTACACCTTC. This encodes CASSPDRGNYGYTF.

The rearrangement links TRBV7-9 to TRBJ2-7; 8 bases are a match to TRBD1. This CDR3 comprises 15 residues. V lost 3 bases to trimming and J lost 8 bases; unmatched junction nucleotides: 12. Germline CDR1 SEHNR, CDR2 FQNEAQ (reference sequence). The CDR3 loop reads CASSFRQGPDAKQYF. CDR3 DNA: TGTGCCAGCAGCTTTAGACAGGGGCCAGACGCAAAGCAGTACTTC. Full variable domain (remainder filled in from reference TRBV7-9 and TRBJ2-7): DTGVSQNPRHKITKRGQNVTFRCDPISEHNRLYWYRQTLGQGPEFLTYFQNEAQLEKSRLLSDRFSAERPKGSFSTLEIQRTEQGDSAMYLCASSFRQGPDAKQYFGPGTRLTVT.

This chain links TRBV6-1 with TRBJ2-7, with a tentative D call TRBD2 (5 bases). The CDR3 is made up of 15 amino acids. V gave up 2 bases and J gave up 4 bases, with 15 bases separating them. Germline V CDR1 and CDR2: MNHNS, SASEGT. The CDR3 DNA is TGTGCCAGCAGTGAAATGCGGGCCAGAACTTACGAGCAGTACTTC. Protein product: CASSEMRARTYEQYF.

V usage is TRBV19 and J usage is TRBJ1-6; 7 bases are shared with TRBD1. CDR1 and CDR2 from the germline V gene are LNHDA and SQIVND (reference sequence). The trim removed 11 bases at V and 6 bases at J, leaving 7 bases unmatched. The CDR3 totals 13 residues. The chain's CDR3 is CAATGQGNSPLHF. The CDR3 nucleotides read TGTGCCGCGACAGGGCAGGGTAATTCACCCCTCCACTTT.